This entry is about one T cell receptor beta chain. This specimen belongs to a study of blood T cell repertoires in COVID-19. Study as a whole: Acute-phase and convalescent COVID-19 samples originated in the United States, Italy and Spain.

Authors' data handling: Estimation of nucleated cell counts relied on the amplification of reference gene primers. Sequencing was performed with immunoSEQ multiplex PCR; in TCRdb, only in-frame clones are kept and a portion is missing. V and J calls and clone size are copied from that table; D and trimming were computed from the DNA. The table lists about 200,000 clones, around 90% of them singletons. The CDR3 consists of 14 residues. In germline, CDR1 is SGHRS, CDR2 YFSETQ. Trimming cost V 3 bases and J 4 bases; bases outside gene matches: 4. The TCR sequence derives from a man between 60 and 70 years old with active or convalescent COVID-19. Sequencing used peripheral blood. This sequence joins TRBV5-1 and TRBJ1-1; 9 nucleotides agree with TRBD1. CDR3 sequence reads: CASSSSTGGTEAFF. The CDR3 DNA sequence: TGCGCCAGCAGCTCCTCGACAGGGGGCACTGAAGCTTTCTTT.